The T cell receptor (beta chain) under discussion was sequenced for a study of shared clonotypes between healthy human individuals. Findings of the study overall: Among non-shared clonotypes, generation probabilities were lower than among those shared by all four donors. Few donors restricted represented genetic and exposure-history diversity.

The V gene end was trimmed by 7 bases and the J gene end by 0 bases; junction bases not matched to a gene: 5. The CDR3 sequence is 15 residues long. Germline V gives CDR1 SGHNT, CDR2 YYREEE (reference sequence). About this clone: The antigen is not known.

An even split of each subset's genomic DNA across several immunoSEQ plates was performed. Method: immunoSEQ multiplex PCR; TCRdb's copy keeps in-frame clones and lacks some. This sample has hundreds of thousands of clones, with around 92% found just once. As defined, naive CD8 cells were CD45RO-negative and positively selected for CCR7, with terminally differentiated effector memory CD45RA+ cells excluded. Healthy and HIV-negative, the adult donors had no recent acute infections or vaccinations. The TCR comes from a man aged 25 to 40 in good health. This rearrangement joins TRBV5-4 to TRBJ2-2; 8 bases line up with TRBD1. The sequenced material came from naive CD8+ T cells sorted from blood. The CDR3 reads CASRRQGTNTGELFF. Written as DNA, the CDR3 is TGTGCCAGCCGAAGACAGGGGACGAACACCGGGGAGCTGTTTTTT.